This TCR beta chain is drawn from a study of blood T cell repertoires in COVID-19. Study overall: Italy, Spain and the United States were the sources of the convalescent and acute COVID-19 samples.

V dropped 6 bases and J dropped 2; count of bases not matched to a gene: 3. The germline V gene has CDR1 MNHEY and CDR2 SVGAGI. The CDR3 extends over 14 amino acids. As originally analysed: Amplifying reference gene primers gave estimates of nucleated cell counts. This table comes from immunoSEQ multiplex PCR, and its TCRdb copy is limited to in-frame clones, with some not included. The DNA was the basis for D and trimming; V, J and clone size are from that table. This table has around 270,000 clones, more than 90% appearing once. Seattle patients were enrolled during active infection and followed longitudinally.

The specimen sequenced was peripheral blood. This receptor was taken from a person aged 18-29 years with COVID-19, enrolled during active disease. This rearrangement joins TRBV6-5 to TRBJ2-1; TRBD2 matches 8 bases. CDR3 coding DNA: TGTGCCAGCAGGGGACTAGGCCCCTACAATGAGCAGTTCTTC. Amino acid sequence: CASRGLGPYNEQFF.